Below, one T cell receptor (beta chain) is given with its context. This CDR3 is also generated by other DNA sequences in the sample. Original handling: Amplification of reference gene primers provided the estimated nucleated cell counts. The method was immunoSEQ multiplex PCR; TCRdb's version includes in-frame clones alone and lacks a portion of them. The V and J calls and the clone size are those of that table, but D and trimming were determined from the DNA. The sample includes 300,000 or so clones, roughly nine tenths of them seen just once. The data originate from a study of blood T cell repertoires in COVID-19. Study in general: The samples span acute and convalescent COVID-19 from the United States, Italy and Spain. Sample material is recorded as cDNA or gDNA derived from T cells, B-cell-depleted T cells, or PBMCs.

The CDR3 extends over 14 amino acids. The germline V gene encodes CDR1 SGHTA and CDR2 FQGNSA. Trimming removed 5 bases from V and 5 bases from J; junction bases left unmatched: 6. It was during active infection that Seattle patients were enrolled and then longitudinally followed. Specimen: peripheral blood. V is TRBV7-2 and J is TRBJ1-1; 9 bases map to TRBD1. The TCR sequence derives from a woman in her twenties or thirties with COVID-19, enrolled during active disease. CDR3 sequence: CASSGQGPGTEAFF. The CDR3 DNA reads TGTGCCAGCAGCGGACAGGGGCCCGGAACTGAAGCTTTCTTT.